These T cell receptor beta chains were read from a single sample in a study of PD-1 blockade in classical Hodgkin lymphoma. Sequencing was performed with immunoSEQ multiplex PCR; in TCRdb, only in-frame clones are kept and a portion is missing. The data show approximately 47,000 clones, about nine tenths seen once. Material for sequencing was peripheral blood mononuclear cells (PBMCs). The source of these receptors is a human donor with classical Hodgkin lymphoma. The CDR3 runs from the conserved cysteine through the conserved F or W. Each record gives: V gene, D gene, J gene, clone size, CDR3 DNA, CDR3 protein. A D gene is named only where the DNA matches it firmly. Where a row states a size, it is once, few, many or the class of an expanded clone; other rows omit it.

TRBV2	.	TRBJ1-4	few	TGTGCCAGCAGTGGGACAGTTGAACTGTTTTTT	CASSGTVELFF
TRBV5-1	TRBD2	TRBJ2-1	.	TGCGCCAGCAGACCGATTTGGGGGGAGGGCGCCCATGAGCAGTTCTTC	CASRPIWGEGAHEQFF
TRBV6-1	.	TRBJ1-2	few	TGTGCCAGCAGTGAGTCATATGGCTACACCTTC	CASSESYGYTF
TRBV19	.	TRBJ1-1	.	TGTGCCAGTAGTGTCGACTCTATCAGGGCATGGGGGGGGCTGAACACTGAAGCTTTCTTT	CASSVDSIRAWGGLNTEAFF
TRBV28	.	TRBJ2-5	.	TGTGCCAGCAGTTTGGGGGGTTGGGGCGTGGAGACCCAGTACTTC	CASSLGGWGVETQYF
TRBV28	.	TRBJ2-7	.	TGTGCCTCCCAGGGGAGCCTTAGGTACGAGCAGTACTTC	CASQGSLRYEQYF
TRBV5-1	.	TRBJ1-2	.	TGCGCCAGCAGCTTGGATGGGGGATATGGCTACACCTTC	CASSLDGGYGYTF
TRBV11-3	TRBD2	TRBJ2-1	.	TGTGCCAGCACCACGGGAGGGCCCTACAATGAGCAGTTCTTC	CASTTGGPYNEQFF
TRBV19	.	TRBJ1-1	.	TGTGCCAGTCGCAAAAGTTGGGCAGGACTTAGACCTAGGGGGGCTGAAGCTTTCTTT	CASRKSWAGLRPRGAEAFF
TRBV7-9	.	TRBJ1-2	.	TGTGCCAGCAGCTTATTTGGGGATAGCTATGGCTACACCTTC	CASSLFGDSYGYTF
TRBV19	.	TRBJ2-1	.	TGTGCCAGTAGTATACAGACTACTAGCAATGAGCAGTTCTTC	CASSIQTTSNEQFF
TRBV18	.	TRBJ1-1	.	TGTGCCAGCTCACCAAGGACCGAACGTTCCTACCCGAACACTGAAGCTTTCTTT	CASSPRTERSYPNTEAFF
TRBV18	.	TRBJ2-5	.	TGTGCCAGCTCACTTTACCAAGAGACCCAGTACTTC	CASSLYQETQYF
TRBV13	.	TRBJ2-7	.	TGTGCCAGCAGCTTAGGATCGAGAGCTCCCTACGAGCAGTACTTC	CASSLGSRAPYEQYF
TRBV9	.	TRBJ2-7	.	TGTGCCAGCAGCGTAGGGGACGGCTACGAGCAGTACTTC	CASSVGDGYEQYF
TRBV19	.	TRBJ1-1	.	TGTGCCAGTAGTCCCGCCCGGGGATGGGACACTGAAGCTTTCTTT	CASSPARGWDTEAFF
TRBV27	TRBD2	TRBJ2-3	.	TGTGCCAGCAGTTTACAGAGGGAGGGCCTAGGAGATACGCAGTATTTT	CASSLQREGLGDTQYF
TRBV15	TRBD1	TRBJ1-5	.	TGTGCCACCAGCCGGGACAGGGTACAAAATCAGCCCCAGCATTTT	CATSRDRVQNQPQHF
TRBV7-2	.	TRBJ2-1	.	TGTGCCAGCAGCTTAGGTTCGGGCCACAATGAGCAGTTCTTC	CASSLGSGHNEQFF
TRBV7-8	.	TRBJ1-5	.	TGTGCCAGCAGCTTAACGCGGATGGGAAATCAGCCCCAGCATTTT	CASSLTRMGNQPQHF
TRBV5-1	TRBD1	TRBJ1-2	.	TGCGCCAGCAGCTTGAAGGGGGCGGACTATGGCTACACCTTC	CASSLKGADYGYTF
TRBV27	.	TRBJ1-2	.	TGTGCCAGCCGCCACAGGCTTGAGGGCTATGGCTACACCTTC	CASRHRLEGYGYTF
TRBV5-6	.	TRBJ1-1	.	TGTGCCAGCATTAAGGTGGGACGGGGAAGGGATGAAGCTTTCTTT	CASIKVGRGRDEAFF
TRBV9	.	TRBJ1-5	medium-sized	TGTGCCAGCAGCGTAGGAGAGATTAGCAATCAGCCCCAGCATTTT	CASSVGEISNQPQHF
TRBV29-1	.	TRBJ1-1	.	TGCAGCGTTGAGAACCTTATGAACACTGAAGCTTTCTTT	CSVENLMNTEAFF
TRBV9	TRBD2	TRBJ2-7	.	TGTGCCAGCAGCGTAGGGTCTAGCGGGAGGTCCTACGAGCAGTACTTC	CASSVGSSGRSYEQYF
TRBV5-1	.	TRBJ2-1	.	TGCGCCAGCAGCTTGGCACAGAGCTCCTACAATGAGCAGTTCTTC	CASSLAQSSYNEQFF
TRBV10-1	TRBD2	TRBJ2-7	.	TGCGCCAGCAGTGAGCCTGGGACTAGCGGGGCCTACGAGCAGTACTTC	CASSEPGTSGAYEQYF
TRBV6-4	.	TRBJ1-2	.	TGTGCCAGCAGTGTCTCGCCCGGACGGCCCTATGGCTACACCTTC	CASSVSPGRPYGYTF
TRBV5-5	.	TRBJ1-2	.	TGTGCCAGCAGCGTAAAGACCGGGACACACGCGTCGGGCTACACCTTC	CASSVKTGTHASGYTF
TRBV7-8	TRBD2	TRBJ2-5	.	TGTGCCAGCAGCCCCCGAATAGCGGGCACCCAAGAGACCCAGTACTTC	CASSPRIAGTQETQYF
TRBV9	.	TRBJ2-7	.	TGTGCCAGCAGCGTAGAGGGGGGGGAGCCCCGCGGGGGCGAGCAGTACTTC	CASSVEGGEPRGGEQYF
TRBV5-1	.	TRBJ2-1	.	TGCGCCAGCAGCTTGTTGGAGGGGGCTGGTGAGCAGTTCTTC	CASSLLEGAGEQFF
TRBV19	TRBD1	TRBJ1-4	.	TGTGCCAGTAGTCCGACGGGGACAGTCAATGAAAAACTGTTTTTT	CASSPTGTVNEKLFF
TRBV5-4	.	TRBJ1-2	.	TGTGCCAGCAGCTTGGGACTTGCCCACTATGGCTACACCTTC	CASSLGLAHYGYTF
TRBV5-1	TRBD2	TRBJ2-7	.	TGCGCCAGCAGCTCCCCGAGCGAGCGGGACGACGAGCAGTACTTC	CASSSPSERDDEQYF
TRBV6-1	TRBD1	TRBJ1-5	.	TGTGCCAGCAGGGCGGGACAGGGATATCAGCCCCAGCATTTT	CASRAGQGYQPQHF
TRBV27	.	TRBJ1-1	.	TGTGCCAGCAGTTTCGGAGGGAGGGGCAGTGAAGCTTTCTTT	CASSFGGRGSEAFF
TRBV14	.	TRBJ1-1	.	TGTGCCAGCAGCCAAGGGGGCGCCGGGGGAGCTTTCTTT	CASSQGGAGGAFF
TRBV18	TRBD1	TRBJ2-1	.	TGTGCCAGCTCACCTGGCGTGGACAGGGGCAATGAGCAGTTCTTC	CASSPGVDRGNEQFF
TRBV10-1	TRBD2	TRBJ2-1	.	TGCGCCAGCAGTGGGGGACTAGCGGAGGGGCGTGAGCAGTTCTTC	CASSGGLAEGREQFF
TRBV30	.	TRBJ1-5	.	TGTGCCTGGAGTAACAGGGGCAATCAGCCCCAGCATTTT	CAWSNRGNQPQHF
TRBV27	.	TRBJ1-2	.	TGTGCCAGCAGTACCGGGGCAGGAGGCTACACCTTC	CASSTGAGGYTF
TRBV7-9	.	TRBJ1-1	once	TGTGCCAGCAGCTTTGGGGGGGACACTGAAGCTTTCTTT	CASSFGGDTEAFF
TRBV30	.	TRBJ1-5	.	TGTGCCTGGAGTGCCTCCAATCAGCCCCAGCATTTT	CAWSASNQPQHF
TRBV7-9	.	TRBJ2-7	once	TGTGCCAGCAGCCCCGGCTCAGGAAACCCCGAGCAGTACTTC	CASSPGSGNPEQYF
TRBV9	.	TRBJ1-3	.	TGTGCCAGCAGCACTAGCGATTTGCCTCTTGCCGTTGGCAACACCATATATTTT	CASSTSDLPLAVGNTIYF
TRBV11-3	.	TRBJ1-1	once	TGTGCCAGCAGCTTAGAAAGGAACACTGAAGCTTTCTTT	CASSLERNTEAFF
TRBV10-3	.	TRBJ1-6	.	TGTGCCATCAGTGATAAAGGGAGAGGTTCACCCCTCCACTTT	CAISDKGRGSPLHF
TRBV5-4	TRBD1	TRBJ1-1	.	TGTGCCAGCAGTCAAGACAGGGAGGGCACTGAAGCTTTCTTT	CASSQDREGTEAFF
TRBV9	TRBD1	TRBJ1-6	.	TGTGCCAGCAGCGTACGTGGGACAGTGGATTCACCCCTCCACTTT	CASSVRGTVDSPLHF
TRBV18	TRBD2	TRBJ2-3	.	TGTGCCAGCTCACCTTCCGGACTAGCGGGAGCAGATACGCAGTATTTT	CASSPSGLAGADTQYF
TRBV4-2	TRBD2	TRBJ2-1	.	TGTGCCAGCAGCCAAGAGGGGGACCGCGGGAGACATGAGCAGTTCTTC	CASSQEGDRGRHEQFF
TRBV2	TRBD1	TRBJ1-2	.	TGTGCCAGCAGTGGAGAGACAGGGGAGGTCTATGGCTACACCTTC	CASSGETGEVYGYTF
TRBV5-1	TRBD1	TRBJ2-3	.	TGCGCCAGCAGCTTGGGGCAGGGGGCCCCCACAGATACGCAGTATTTT	CASSLGQGAPTDTQYF
TRBV5-1	TRBD2	TRBJ2-1	.	TGCGCCAGCAGGTACACTAGCGGGAGGATGGATGAGCAGTTCTTC	CASRYTSGRMDEQFF
TRBV9	.	TRBJ2-2	.	TGTGCCAGCAGCGTAGCTCGGTCCGGGGAGCTGTTTTTT	CASSVARSGELFF